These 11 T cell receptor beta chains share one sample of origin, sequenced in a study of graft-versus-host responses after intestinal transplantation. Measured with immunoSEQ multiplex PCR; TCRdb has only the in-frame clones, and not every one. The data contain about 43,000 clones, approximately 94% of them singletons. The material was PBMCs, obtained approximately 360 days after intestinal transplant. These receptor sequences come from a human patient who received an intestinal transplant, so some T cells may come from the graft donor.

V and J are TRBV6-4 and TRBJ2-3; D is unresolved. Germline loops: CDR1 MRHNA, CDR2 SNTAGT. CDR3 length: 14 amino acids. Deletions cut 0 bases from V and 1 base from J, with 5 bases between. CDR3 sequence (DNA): TGTGCCAGCAGTGACTCGACGGGCACAGATACGCAGTATTTT. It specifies CASSDSTGTDTQYF.

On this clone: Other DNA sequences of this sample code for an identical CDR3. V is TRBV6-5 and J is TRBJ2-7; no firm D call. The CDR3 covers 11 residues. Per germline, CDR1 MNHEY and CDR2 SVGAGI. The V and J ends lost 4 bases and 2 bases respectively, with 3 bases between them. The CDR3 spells CASSSTYEQYF. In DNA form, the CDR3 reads TGTGCCAGCAGTTCCACCTACGAGCAGTACTTC.

This CDR3 is CASSLVGVATGGVYGYTF. DNA of the CDR3: TGCGCCAGCAGCTTGGTGGGAGTAGCTACCGGTGGCGTCTATGGCTACACCTTC. This sequence joins TRBV5-1 and TRBJ1-2; D is ambiguous. This CDR3 is 18 amino acids long. Germline V gene lookup returns CDR1 SGHRS and CDR2 YFSETQ. Between the trimmed V and J ends, which lost 0 bases and 4 bases, there was a span of 22 bases.

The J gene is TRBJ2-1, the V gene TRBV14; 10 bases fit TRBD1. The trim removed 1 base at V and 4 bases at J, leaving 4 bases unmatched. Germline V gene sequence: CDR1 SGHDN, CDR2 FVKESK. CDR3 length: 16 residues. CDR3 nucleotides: TGTGCCAGCAGCCAAGCACGGACAGGGGGGTACAATGAGCAGTTCTTC. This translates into CASSQARTGGYNEQFF.

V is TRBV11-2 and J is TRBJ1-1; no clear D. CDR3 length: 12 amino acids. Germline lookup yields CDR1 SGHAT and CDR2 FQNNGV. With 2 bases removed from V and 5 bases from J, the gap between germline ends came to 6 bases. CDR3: CASSLTRTEAFF. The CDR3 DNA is TGTGCCAGCAGCTTAACTAGGACTGAAGCTTTCTTT.

Here the CDR3 reads CASSLVGANTEAFF. The CDR3 bases are TGTGCCAGCAGTTTAGTCGGAGCGAACACTGAAGCTTTCTTT. This chain joins TRBV28 and TRBJ1-1; D gene ambiguous. Between the trimmed V and J ends, which lost 2 bases and 1 base, there was a span of 8 bases. Germline loops: CDR1 MDHEN, CDR2 SYDVKM. This CDR3 contains 14 residues.

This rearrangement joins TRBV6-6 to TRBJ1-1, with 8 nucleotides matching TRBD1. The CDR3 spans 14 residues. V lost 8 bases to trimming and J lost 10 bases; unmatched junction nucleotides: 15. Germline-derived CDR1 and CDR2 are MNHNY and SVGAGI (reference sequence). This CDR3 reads CASGEQGVKGAAFF. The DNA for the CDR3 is TGTGCCAGCGGAGAACAGGGGGTGAAAGGAGCAGCTTTCTTT.

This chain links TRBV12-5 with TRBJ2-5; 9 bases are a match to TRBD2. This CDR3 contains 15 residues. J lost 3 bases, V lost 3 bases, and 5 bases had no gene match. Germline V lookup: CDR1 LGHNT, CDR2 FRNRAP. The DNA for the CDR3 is TGTGCTAGTGGTTTCGGCGGGGGGGCCGAAGAGACCCAGTACTTC. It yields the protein CASGFGGGAEETQYF.

The CDR3 sequence is CASGLNLGQPGLGGSYNEQFF. The CDR3 DNA sequence: TGTGCTAGTGGTTTAAACCTGGGACAGCCGGGCTTAGGGGGCTCCTACAATGAGCAGTTCTTC. The chain couples TRBV12-5 to TRBJ2-1; 7 positions match TRBD1. This CDR3 contains 21 residues. The germline CDR1 and CDR2 sequences are LGHNT and FRNRAP. Losses at the gene ends were 3 bases for V and 0 bases for J; bases not matched to a gene: 20.

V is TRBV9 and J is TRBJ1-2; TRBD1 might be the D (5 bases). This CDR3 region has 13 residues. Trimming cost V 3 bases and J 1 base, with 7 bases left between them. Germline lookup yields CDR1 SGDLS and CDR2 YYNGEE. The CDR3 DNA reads TGTGCCAGCAGCGCACAGGTTAACTATGGCTACACCTTC. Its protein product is CASSAQVNYGYTF. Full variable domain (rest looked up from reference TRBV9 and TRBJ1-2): DSGVTQTPKHLITATGQRVTLRCSPRSGDLSVYWYQQSLDQGLQFLIQYYNGEERAKGNILERFSAQQFPDLHSELNLSSLELGDSALYFCASSAQVNYGYTFGSGTRLTVV.

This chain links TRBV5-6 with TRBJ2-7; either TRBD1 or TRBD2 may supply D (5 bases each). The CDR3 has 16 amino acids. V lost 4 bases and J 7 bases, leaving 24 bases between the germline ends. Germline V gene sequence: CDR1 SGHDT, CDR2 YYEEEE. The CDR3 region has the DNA TGTGCCAGCAGCCCAGGGACGGGGTGGGAGCCTGGAGAGCAGTACTTC. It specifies CASSPGTGWEPGEQYF.